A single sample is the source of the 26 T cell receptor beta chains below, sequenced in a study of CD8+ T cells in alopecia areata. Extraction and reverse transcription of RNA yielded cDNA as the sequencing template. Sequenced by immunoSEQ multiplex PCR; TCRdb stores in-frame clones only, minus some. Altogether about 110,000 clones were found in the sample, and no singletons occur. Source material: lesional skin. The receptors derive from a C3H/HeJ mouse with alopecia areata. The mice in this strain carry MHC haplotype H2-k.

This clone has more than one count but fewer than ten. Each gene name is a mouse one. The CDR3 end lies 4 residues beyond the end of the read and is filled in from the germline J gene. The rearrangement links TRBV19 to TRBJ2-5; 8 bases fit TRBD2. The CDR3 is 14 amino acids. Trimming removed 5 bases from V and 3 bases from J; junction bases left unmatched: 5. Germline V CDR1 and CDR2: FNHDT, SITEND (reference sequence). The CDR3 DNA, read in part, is TGTGCCAGCAGCCCCTGGGGGGCTCAAGAC. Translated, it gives CASSPWGAQD. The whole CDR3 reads CASSPWGAQDTQYF.

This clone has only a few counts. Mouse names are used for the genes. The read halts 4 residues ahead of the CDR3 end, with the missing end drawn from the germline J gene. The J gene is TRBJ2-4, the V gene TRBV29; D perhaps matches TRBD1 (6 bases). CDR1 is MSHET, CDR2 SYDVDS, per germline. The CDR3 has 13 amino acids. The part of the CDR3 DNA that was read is TGTGCTAGCAGTTTGGGGGACAAAAAC. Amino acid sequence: CASSLGDKN. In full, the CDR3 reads CASSLGDKNTLYF.

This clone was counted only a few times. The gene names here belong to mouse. The CDR3 sequence is CASSLGTEEVFF. The part of the CDR3 DNA that was read is TGTGCAAGCAGCTTAGGGACAGAA. This rearrangement joins TRBV16 to TRBJ1-1, with D tentatively TRBD1 (6 bases). The CDR3 end is not reached by the read, which stops 4 residues before it; the germline J gene fills it in. This CDR3 has 12 residues. CDR1 and CDR2 from the germline V gene are SGHSA and FRNQAP.

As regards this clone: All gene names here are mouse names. CDR3 DNA (partial): TGTGCCAGCAGTGATCCTACAGGGGGCAGCAACGAA. Translating gives CASSDPTGGSNE. The complete CDR3 sequence is CASSDPTGGSNERLFF. The chain employs TRBV13-3 and TRBJ1-4; TRBD1 agrees at 9 bases. The read ends 4 residues before the CDR3 terminus; that terminus is restored from the germline J gene. Trimming took 1 base from V and 4 from J; bases not matched to a gene: 5. Germline-derived CDR1 and CDR2 are NNHDY and SYVADS. The CDR3 is 16 residues long. The full variable domain, completed using reference TRBV13-3 and TRBJ1-4, is EAAVTQSPRSKVAVTGGKVTLSCHQTNNHDYMYWYRQDTGHGLRLIHYSYVADSTEKGDIPDGYKASRPSQENFSLILELASLSQTAVYFCASSDPTGGSNERLFFGHGTKLSVL.

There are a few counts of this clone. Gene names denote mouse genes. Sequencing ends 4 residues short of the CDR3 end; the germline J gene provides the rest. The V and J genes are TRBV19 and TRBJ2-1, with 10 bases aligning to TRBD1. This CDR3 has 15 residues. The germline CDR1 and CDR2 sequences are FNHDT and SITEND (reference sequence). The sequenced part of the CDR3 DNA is TGTGCCAGCAGCCTCATAGGACAGGGGGAGGCT. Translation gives CASSLIGQGEA. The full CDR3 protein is CASSLIGQGEAEQFF. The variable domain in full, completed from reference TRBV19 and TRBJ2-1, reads GGIITQTPKFLIGQEGQKLTLKCQQNFNHDTMYWYRQDSGKGLRLIYYSITENDLQKGDLSEGYDASREKKSSFSLTVTSAQKNEMAVFLCASSLIGQGEAEQFFGPGTRLTVL.

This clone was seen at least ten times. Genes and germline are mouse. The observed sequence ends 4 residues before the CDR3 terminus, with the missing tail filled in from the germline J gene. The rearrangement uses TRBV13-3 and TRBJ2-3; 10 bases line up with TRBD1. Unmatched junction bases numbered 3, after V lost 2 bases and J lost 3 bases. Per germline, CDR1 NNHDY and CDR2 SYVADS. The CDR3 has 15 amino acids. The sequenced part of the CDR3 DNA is TGTGCCAGCAGTGAGGGGACAGGGGACGCAGAA. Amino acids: CASSEGTGDAE. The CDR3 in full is CASSEGTGDAETLYF.

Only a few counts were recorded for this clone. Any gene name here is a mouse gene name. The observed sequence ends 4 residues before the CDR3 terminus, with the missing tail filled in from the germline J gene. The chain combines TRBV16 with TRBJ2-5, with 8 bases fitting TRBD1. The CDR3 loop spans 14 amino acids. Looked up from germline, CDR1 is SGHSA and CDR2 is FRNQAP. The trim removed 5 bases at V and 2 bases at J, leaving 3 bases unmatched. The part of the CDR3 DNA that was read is TGTGCAAGCAGCAAGACAGGGGTCCAAGAC. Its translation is CASSKTGVQD. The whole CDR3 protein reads CASSKTGVQDTQYF.

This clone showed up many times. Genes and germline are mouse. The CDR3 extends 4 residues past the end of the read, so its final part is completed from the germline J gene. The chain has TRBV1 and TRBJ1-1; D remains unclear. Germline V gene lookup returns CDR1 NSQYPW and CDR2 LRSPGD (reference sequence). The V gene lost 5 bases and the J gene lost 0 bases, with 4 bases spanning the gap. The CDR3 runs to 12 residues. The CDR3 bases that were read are TGCACCTGCAGTTACACAAACACA. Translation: CTCSYTNT. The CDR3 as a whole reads CTCSYTNTEVFF.

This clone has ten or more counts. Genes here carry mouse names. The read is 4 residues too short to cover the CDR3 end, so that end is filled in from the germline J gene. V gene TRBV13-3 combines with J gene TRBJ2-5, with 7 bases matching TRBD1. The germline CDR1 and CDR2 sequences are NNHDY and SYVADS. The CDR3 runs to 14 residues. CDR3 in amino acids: CASSDVPDRDTQYF. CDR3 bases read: TGTGCCAGCAGTGATGTCCCGGACAGGGAC.

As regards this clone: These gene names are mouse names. The part of the CDR3 DNA that was read is TGTGCCAGCAGTGCCTCAGGGGGTAACCAAGAC. This translates into CASSASGGNQD. The whole CDR3 protein is CASSASGGNQDTQYF. This sequence joins TRBV13-3 and TRBJ2-5; 7 nucleotides agree with TRBD1. The CDR3 end is not reached by the read, which stops 4 residues before it; the germline J gene fills it in. Germline V gives CDR1 NNHDY, CDR2 SYVADS. This CDR3 contains 15 residues. J gave up 0 bases and V 3 bases, and 4 bases lay outside the gene matches.

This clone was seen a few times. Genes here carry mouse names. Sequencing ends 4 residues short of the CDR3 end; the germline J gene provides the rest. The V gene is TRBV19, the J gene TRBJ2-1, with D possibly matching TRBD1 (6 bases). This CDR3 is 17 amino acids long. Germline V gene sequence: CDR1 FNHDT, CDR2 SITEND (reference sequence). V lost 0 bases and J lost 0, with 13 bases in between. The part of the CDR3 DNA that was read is TGTGCCAGCAGTATAGCTGAGGGACAACATAACTATGCT. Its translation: CASSIAEGQHNYA. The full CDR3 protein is CASSIAEGQHNYAEQFF.

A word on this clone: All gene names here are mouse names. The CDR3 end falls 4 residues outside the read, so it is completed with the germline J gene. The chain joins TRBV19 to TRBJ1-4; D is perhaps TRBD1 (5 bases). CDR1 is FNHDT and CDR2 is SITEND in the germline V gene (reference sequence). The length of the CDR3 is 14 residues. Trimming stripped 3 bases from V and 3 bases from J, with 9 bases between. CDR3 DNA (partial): TGTGCCAGCAGTAACGACAGAACCAACGAA. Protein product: CASSNDRTNE. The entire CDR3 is CASSNDRTNERLFF.

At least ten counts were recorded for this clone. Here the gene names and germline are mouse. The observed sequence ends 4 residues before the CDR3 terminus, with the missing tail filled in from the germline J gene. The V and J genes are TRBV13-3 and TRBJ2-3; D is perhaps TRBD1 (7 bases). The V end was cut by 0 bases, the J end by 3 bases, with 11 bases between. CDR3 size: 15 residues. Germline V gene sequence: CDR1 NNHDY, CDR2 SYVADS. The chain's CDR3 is CASSDERGRAETLYF. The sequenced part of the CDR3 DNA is TGTGCCAGCAGTGATGAGAGGGGGCGAGCAGAA.

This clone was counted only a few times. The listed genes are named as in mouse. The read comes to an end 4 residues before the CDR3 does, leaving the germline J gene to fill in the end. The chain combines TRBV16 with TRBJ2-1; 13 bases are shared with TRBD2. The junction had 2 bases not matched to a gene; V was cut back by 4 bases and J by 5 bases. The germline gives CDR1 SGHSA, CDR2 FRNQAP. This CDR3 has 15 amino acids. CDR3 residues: CASSSDWGGHAEQFF. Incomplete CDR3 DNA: TGTGCAAGCAGCTCGGACTGGGGGGGCCATGCT. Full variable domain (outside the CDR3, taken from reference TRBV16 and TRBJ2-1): NAGVIQTPRHKVTGKGQEATLWCEPISGHSAVFWYRQTIVQGLEFLTYFRNQAPIDDSGMPKERFSAQMPNQSHSTLKIQSTQPQDSAVYLCASSSDWGGHAEQFFGPGTRLTVL.

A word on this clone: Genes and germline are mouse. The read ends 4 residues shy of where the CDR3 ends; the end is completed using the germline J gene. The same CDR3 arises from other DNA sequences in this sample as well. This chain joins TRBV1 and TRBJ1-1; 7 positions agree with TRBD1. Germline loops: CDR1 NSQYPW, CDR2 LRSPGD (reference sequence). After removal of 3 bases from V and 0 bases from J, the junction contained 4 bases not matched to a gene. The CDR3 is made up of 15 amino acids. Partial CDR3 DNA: TGCACCTGCAGTGCGAGACAGGGTTCAAACACA. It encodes CTCSARQGSNT. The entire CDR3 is CTCSARQGSNTEVFF.

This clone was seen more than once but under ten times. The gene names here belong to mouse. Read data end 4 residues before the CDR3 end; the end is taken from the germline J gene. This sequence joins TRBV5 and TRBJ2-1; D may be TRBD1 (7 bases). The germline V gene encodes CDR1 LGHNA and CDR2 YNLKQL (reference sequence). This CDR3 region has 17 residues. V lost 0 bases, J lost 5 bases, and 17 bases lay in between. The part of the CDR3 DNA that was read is TGTGCCAGCAGCCAAGAAATGGGGAGGGGGCTCGATGCT. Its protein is CASSQEMGRGLDA. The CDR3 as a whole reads CASSQEMGRGLDAEQFF.

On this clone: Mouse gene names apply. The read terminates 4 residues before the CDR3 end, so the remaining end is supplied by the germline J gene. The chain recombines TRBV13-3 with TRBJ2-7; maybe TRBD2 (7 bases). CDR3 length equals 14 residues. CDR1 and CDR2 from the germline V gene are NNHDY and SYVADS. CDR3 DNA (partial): TGTGCCAGCAGTGGAGGGGGGGGAAATTAT. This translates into CASSGGGGNY. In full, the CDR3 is CASSGGGGNYEQYF.

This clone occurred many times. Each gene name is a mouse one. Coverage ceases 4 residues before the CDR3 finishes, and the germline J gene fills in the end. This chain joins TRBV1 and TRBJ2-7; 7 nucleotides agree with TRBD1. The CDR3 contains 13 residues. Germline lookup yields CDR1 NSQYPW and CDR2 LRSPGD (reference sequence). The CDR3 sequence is CTCSVIRGNEQYF. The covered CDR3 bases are TGCACCTGCAGTGTGATCAGGGGGAAT.

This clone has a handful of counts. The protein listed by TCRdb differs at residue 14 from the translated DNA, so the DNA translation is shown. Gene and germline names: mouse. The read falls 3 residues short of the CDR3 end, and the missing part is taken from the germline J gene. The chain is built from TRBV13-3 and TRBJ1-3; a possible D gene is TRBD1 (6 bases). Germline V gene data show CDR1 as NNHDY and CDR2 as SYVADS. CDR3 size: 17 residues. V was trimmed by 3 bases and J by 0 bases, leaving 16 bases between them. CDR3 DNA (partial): TGTGCCAGCAGTGCACCCGGGACATCTAATTCTGGAAATACG. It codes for CASSAPGTSNSGNT. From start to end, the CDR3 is CASSAPGTSNSGNTLYF.

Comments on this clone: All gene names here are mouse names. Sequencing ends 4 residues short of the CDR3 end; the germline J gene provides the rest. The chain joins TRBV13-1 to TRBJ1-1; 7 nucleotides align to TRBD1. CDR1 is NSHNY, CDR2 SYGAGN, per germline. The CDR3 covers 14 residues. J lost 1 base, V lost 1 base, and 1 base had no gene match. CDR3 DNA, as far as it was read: TGTGCCAGCAGTGATCGGACAGGGAACACA. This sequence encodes CASSDRTGNT. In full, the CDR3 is CASSDRTGNTEVFF.

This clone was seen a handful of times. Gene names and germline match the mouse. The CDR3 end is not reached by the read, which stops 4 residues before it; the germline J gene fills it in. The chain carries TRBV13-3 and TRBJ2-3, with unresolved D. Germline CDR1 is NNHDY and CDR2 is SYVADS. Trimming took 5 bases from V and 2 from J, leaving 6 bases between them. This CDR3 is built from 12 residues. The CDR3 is CASRTFAETLYF. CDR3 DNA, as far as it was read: TGTGCCAGCAGAACTTTTGCAGAA.

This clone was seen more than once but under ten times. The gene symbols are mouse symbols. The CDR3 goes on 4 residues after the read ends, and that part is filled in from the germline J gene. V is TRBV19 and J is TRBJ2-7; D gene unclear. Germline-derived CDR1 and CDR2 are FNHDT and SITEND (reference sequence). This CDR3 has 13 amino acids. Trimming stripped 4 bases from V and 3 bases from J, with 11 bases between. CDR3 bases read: TGTGCCAGCAGTTCAGGCGTGATCTAT. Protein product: CASSSGVIY. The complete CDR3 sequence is CASSSGVIYEQYF.

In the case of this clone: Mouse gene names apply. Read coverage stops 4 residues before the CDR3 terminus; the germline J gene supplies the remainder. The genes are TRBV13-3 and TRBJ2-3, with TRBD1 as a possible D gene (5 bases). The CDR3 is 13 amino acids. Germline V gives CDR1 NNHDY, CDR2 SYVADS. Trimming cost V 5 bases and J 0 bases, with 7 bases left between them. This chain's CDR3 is CASSTGSAETLYF. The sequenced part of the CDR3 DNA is TGTGCCAGCAGCACAGGTAGTGCAGAA.

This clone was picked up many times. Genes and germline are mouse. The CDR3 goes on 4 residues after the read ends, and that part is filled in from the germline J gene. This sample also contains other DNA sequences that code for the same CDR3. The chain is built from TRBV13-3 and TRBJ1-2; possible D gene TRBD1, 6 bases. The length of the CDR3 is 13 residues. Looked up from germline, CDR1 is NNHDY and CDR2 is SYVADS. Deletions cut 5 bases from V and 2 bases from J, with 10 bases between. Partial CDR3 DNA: TGTGCCAGCAGCCCCCAGGGGAACTCC. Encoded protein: CASSPQGNS. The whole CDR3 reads CASSPQGNSDYTF.

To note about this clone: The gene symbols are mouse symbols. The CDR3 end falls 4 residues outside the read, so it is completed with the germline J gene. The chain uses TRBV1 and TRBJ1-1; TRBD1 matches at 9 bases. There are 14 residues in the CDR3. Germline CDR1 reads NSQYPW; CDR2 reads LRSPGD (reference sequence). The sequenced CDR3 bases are TGCACCTGCAGTGCAGGACAGGGGGGACCA. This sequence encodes CTCSAGQGGP. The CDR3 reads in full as CTCSAGQGGPEVFF.

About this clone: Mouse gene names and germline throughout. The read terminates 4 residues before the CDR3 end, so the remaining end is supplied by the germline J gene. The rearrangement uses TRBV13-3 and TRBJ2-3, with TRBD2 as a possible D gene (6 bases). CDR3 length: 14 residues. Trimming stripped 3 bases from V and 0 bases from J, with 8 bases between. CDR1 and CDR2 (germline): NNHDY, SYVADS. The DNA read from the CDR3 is TGTGCCAGCAGTGTACTGGGAAGTGCAGAA. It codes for CASSVLGSAE. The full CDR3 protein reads CASSVLGSAETLYF.